The present T cell receptor (beta chain) was sequenced within a study of shared clonotypes between healthy human individuals. Study background: Three CD4 naive, three CD4 memory, two CD8 naive and one CD8 memory plate were used per donor.

Points on this clone: Its antigen is unidentified.

Findings of the study overall: Rarefaction curves obtained for sorted subsets showed sequencing incomplete despite large depth. Estimated richness was generally greater in naive than memory subsets. Generation probabilities of non-shared clonotypes were lower (relative to those shared by all four donors).

Clones were read by immunoSEQ multiplex PCR, and TCRdb kept only the in-frame ones, dropping some. Of some 650,000 clones in the sample, 95% to 98% were seen once. The CDR3 totals 15 residues. The V end lost 1 base, the J end lost 2 bases, and 9 bases lay between the germline ends. Germline V lookup: CDR1 SNHLY, CDR2 FYNNEI. The TCR was taken from a woman under 40 in good health. V and J are TRBV2 and TRBJ1-5; D not resolved. Input material: naive CD4+ T cells sorted from blood. Subset here: CD45RA+ positively selected. The CDR3 sequence: CASSEESMGNQPQHF. DNA for the CDR3: TGTGCCAGCAGTGAAGAGTCCATGGGCAATCAGCCCCAGCATTTT.